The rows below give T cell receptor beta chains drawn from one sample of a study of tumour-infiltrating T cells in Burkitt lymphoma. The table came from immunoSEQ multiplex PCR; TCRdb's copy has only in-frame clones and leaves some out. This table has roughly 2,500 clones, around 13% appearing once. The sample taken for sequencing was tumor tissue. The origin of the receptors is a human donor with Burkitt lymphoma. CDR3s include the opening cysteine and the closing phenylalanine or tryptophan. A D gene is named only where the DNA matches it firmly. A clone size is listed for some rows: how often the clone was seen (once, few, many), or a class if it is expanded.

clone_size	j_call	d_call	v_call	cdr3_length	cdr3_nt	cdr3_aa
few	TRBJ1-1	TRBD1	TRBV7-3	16	TGTGCCAGCAGCTTGTCCGGGACAGGGGACGGAACTGAAGCTTTCTTT	CASSLSGTGDGTEAFF
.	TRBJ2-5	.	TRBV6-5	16	TGTGCCAGCAGTTACTCGATGGCGGACGCCCTAGAGACCCAGTACTTC	CASSYSMADALETQYF
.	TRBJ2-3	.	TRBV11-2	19	TGTGCCAGCAGCTCCCGACTTTTTTCGGCGATCGCCGTAACAGATACGCAGTATTTT	CASSSRLFSAIAVTDTQYF
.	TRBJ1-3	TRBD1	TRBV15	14	TGTGCCACCAGGACAGGGGACATTGGAAACACCATATATTTT	CATRTGDIGNTIYF
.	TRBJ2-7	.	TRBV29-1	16	TGCAGCGTTGAAGATATTCGGGACGGGAGCTCCTACGAGCAGTACTTC	CSVEDIRDGSSYEQYF
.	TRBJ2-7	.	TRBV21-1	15	TGTGCCAGCAGCAAAGCTTCGGCAGGGCTGAGCGAGCAGTACTTC	CASSKASAGLSEQYF
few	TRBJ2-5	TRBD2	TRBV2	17	TGTGCCAGCAGTGAAGCGCGGGCTAGCGGGTACCAAGAGACCCAGTACTTC	CASSEARASGYQETQYF
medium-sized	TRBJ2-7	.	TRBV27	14	TGTGCCAGCAGTTTATACAGGGCGTCCCACGAGCAGTACTTC	CASSLYRASHEQYF
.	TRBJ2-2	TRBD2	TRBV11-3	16	TGTGCCAGCAGCTTAGATCGCGGGGGAAAAGGCGGGGAGCTGTTTTTT	CASSLDRGGKGGELFF
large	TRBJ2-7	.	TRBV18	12	TGTGCCAGCTCGGTGGGTACCTACGAGCAGTACTTC	CASSVGTYEQYF
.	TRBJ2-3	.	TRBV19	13	TGTGCCAGTAGTATGATTATCACAAATACGCAGTATTTT	CASSMIITNTQYF
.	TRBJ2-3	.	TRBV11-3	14	TGTGCCAGCAGCGGAGGTTCTGGGGGGCGCACGCAGTATTTT	CASSGGSGGRTQYF
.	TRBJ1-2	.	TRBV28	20	TGTGCCAGCAGTTTATTCCTTTATGCGGGGGGGGGCAGTACCGAAGTTGGCTACACCTTC	CASSLFLYAGGGSTEVGYTF
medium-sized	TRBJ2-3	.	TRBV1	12	TGCACCAGCAGCCAAGGGACAGGGGCGCAGTATTTT	CTSSQGTGAQYF
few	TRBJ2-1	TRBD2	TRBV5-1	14	TGCGCCAGCCGACTAGCGGAGCCCTACAATGAGCAGTTCTTC	CASRLAEPYNEQFF
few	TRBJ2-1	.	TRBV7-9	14	TGTGCCAGCAGCGTGATCACAGGTTACAATGAGCAGTTCTTC	CASSVITGYNEQFF
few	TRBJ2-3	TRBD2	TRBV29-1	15	TGCAGCGTTGAAGATGGCCTAGCGGTCACAGATACGCAGTATTTT	CSVEDGLAVTDTQYF
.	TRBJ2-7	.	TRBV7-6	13	TGTGCCAGCAGCTTTGAGGAGAGCTACGAGCAGTACTTC	CASSFEESYEQYF
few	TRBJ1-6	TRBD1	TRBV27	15	TGTGCCAGCAGTTTACTAGGGGGCGCAGGTTCACTCCTCCACTTT	CASSLLGGAGSLLHF
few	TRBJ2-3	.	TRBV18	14	TGTGCCAGCTCACCGGAGCATAACACAGATACGCAGTATTTT	CASSPEHNTDTQYF
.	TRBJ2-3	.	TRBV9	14	TGTGCCAGCAGCAGTTTTGAACAGGACGATACGCAGTATTTT	CASSSFEQDDTQYF
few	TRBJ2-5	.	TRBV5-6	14	TGTGCCAGCAGCTTGGATCCCGCCTGGGAGACCCAGTACTTC	CASSLDPAWETQYF
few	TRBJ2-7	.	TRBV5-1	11	TGCGCCAGTCAATCTGACTACGAGCAGTACTTC	CASQSDYEQYF
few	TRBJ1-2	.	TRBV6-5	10	TGTGCCGCGGGGTTCAATGGCTACACTTTC	CAAGFNGYTF
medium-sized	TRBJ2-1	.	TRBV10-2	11	TGCGCCACCACTGGGACCTACGAGCAGTTCTTC	CATTGTYEQFF
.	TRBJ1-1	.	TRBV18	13	TGTGCCAGCTCACCGGGTTTCGGGACTGAAGCTTTCTTT	CASSPGFGTEAFF
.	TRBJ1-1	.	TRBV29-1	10	TGCAGCGTTGTTACCGCTGAAGCTTTCTTT	CSVVTAEAFF
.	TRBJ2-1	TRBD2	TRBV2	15	TGTGCCAGCAGTGACTCGGGCCTAGCGGGGGGGGAGCAGTTCTTC	CASSDSGLAGGEQFF
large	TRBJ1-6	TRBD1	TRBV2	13	TGTGCCAGTGGACAGGGGAGTAATTCACCCCTCCACTTT	CASGQGSNSPLHF
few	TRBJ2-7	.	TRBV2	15	TGTGCCAGCAGCCAAGGTCCGGGGATGGGGAACGAGCAGTACTTC	CASSQGPGMGNEQYF
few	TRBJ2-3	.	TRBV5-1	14	TGCGCCAGCAGGTGGGGGGGCTCCATAGATACGCAGTATTTT	CASRWGGSIDTQYF
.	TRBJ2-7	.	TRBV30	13	TGTGCCTGGAGTGTTGGCCCGTCCGACGAGCAGTACTTC	CAWSVGPSDEQYF
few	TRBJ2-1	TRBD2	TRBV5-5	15	TGTGCCAGCAGTCCTCTAGCGGGGGCCTTCAATGAGCAGTTCTTC	CASSPLAGAFNEQFF
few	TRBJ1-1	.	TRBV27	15	TGTGCCAGCAGTTTAACCGGGACGCAGGTATTGGAAGCTTTCTTT	CASSLTGTQVLEAFF
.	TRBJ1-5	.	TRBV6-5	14	TGTGCCAGGGTCCCGGCAGGGAAGTACCAGCCCCAGCATTTT	CARVPAGKYQPQHF
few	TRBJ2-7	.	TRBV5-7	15	TGTGCCAGCAGCCGAACCGGGCCTCGGGGGTACGAGCAGTACTTC	CASSRTGPRGYEQYF
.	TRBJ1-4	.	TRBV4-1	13	TGCGCCAGCAGCCAACAGGATAATGAAAAACTGTTTTTT	CASSQQDNEKLFF
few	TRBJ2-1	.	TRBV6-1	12	TGTGCCAGCAGTGAAGCGAGCCATGAGCAGTTCTTC	CASSEASHEQFF
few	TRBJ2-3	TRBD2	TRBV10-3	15	TGTGCCATCAGTAGGACTAGCGGGGGAACAGATACGCAGTATTTT	CAISRTSGGTDTQYF
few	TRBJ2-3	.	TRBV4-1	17	TGCGCCAGCAGCCATGCCTTTGGAGGGACGGGCACAGATACGCAGTATTTT	CASSHAFGGTGTDTQYF
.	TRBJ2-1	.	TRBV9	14	TGTGCCAGCAGCGGGGGGAGCTCCTACAATGAGCAGTTCTTC	CASSGGSSYNEQFF
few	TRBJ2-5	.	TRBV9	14	TGTGCCAGCAGCCCCTACAGCTACCAAGAGACCCAGTACTTC	CASSPYSYQETQYF
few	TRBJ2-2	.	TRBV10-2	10	TGCGCCACTTACACCGGGGAGCTGTTTTTT	CATYTGELFF
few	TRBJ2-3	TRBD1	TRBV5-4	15	TGTGCCAGCAGCCTCCCGGGACAGGGACCAGATACGCAGTATTTT	CASSLPGQGPDTQYF
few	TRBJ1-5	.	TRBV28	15	TGTGCCAGCAGTTCATGGTGGGGGATTGATCAGCCCCAGCATTTT	CASSSWWGIDQPQHF
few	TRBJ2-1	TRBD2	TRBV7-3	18	TGTGCCAGCAGCTTAGGGGCCAGAGCGGGGGTTGGCTACAATGAGCAGTTCTTC	CASSLGARAGVGYNEQFF
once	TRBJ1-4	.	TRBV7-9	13	TGTGCCAGCAGCCCCCCTTGGAATGAAAAACTGTTTTTT	CASSPPWNEKLFF
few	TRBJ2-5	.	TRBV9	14	TGTGCCAGCAGCGTAGCTGGGGTCGAAAAGACCCAGTACTTC	CASSVAGVEKTQYF
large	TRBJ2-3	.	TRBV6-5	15	TGTGCCAGCAGCCCACGGGTTTTCGGCACAGATACGCAGTATTTT	CASSPRVFGTDTQYF
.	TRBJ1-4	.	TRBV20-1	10	TGCAGTTTGTTAAAAGAAAAACTGTTTTTT	CSLLKEKLFF
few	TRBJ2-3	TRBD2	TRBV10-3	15	TGTGCCATCAACTCCCAGCGGGGGGCGACAGATACGCAGTATTTT	CAINSQRGATDTQYF
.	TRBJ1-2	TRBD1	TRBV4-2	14	TGTGCCAGCAGCCAAGATGGGGCAGGGGGCACCTACACCTTC	CASSQDGAGGTYTF
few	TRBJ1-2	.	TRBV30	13	TGTGCCGGAGCCGGGAGACTATATTATGGCTACACCTTC	CAGAGRLYYGYTF
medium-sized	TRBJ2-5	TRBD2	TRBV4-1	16	TGCGCCAGCAGCCAAGCCCCCGGACTAGCGGGGAACACCCAGTACTTC	CASSQAPGLAGNTQYF
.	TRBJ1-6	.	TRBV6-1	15	TGTGCCAGACCTTGGGGGGGGGCTCGGAATTCACCCCTCCACTTT	CARPWGGARNSPLHF
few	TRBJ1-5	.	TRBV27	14	TGTGCCAGCAGTTTATCGCCTAATATTAGGCCCCAGCATTTT	CASSLSPNIRPQHF
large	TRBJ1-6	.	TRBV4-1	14	TGCGCCAGCAGCCAAGCGCGCTTCTCTTCACCCCTCCACTTT	CASSQARFSSPLHF